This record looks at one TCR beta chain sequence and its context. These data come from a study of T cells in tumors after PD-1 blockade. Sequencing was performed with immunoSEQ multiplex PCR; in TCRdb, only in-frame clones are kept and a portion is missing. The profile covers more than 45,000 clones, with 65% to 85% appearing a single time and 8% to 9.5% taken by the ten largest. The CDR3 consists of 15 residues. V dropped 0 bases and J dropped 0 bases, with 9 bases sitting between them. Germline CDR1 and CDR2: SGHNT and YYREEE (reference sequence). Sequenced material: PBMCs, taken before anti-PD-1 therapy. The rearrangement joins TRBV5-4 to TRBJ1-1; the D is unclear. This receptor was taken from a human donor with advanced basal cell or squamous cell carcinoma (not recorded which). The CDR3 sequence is CASSLGAELNTEAFF. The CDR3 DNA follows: TGTGCCAGCAGCTTGGGTGCGGAATTGAACACTGAAGCTTTCTTT.